A single TCR beta chain is shown here with its context. Its antigen is not known. The CDR3 has 15 amino acids. These data originate in a study of T cell responses to AZD1222 COVID-19 vaccine. Study conclusions and caveats: Reportedly, nearly half the spike-specific TCRs target unmutated variant regions. Dominant at 160-218 and 743-854, vaccine-associated CD4 TCRs also spanned spike. Spike-specific TCR breadth and depth both grew after two AZD1222 doses. Just six AZD1222 recipients were seropositive at baseline.

Profiling relied on immunoSEQ multiplex PCR, and the TCRdb table lists in-frame clones only, not all of them. This sample has about 85,000 clones; roughly 90% occur once, and the top ten carry approximately 3%. The TCR originated in an adult in good health. Sample: peripheral blood, taken on day 0 of AZD1222 vaccination. The rearrangement uses TRBV21-1 and TRBJ1-5; TRBD1 is taken as the D call from the table, unchecked against the DNA. TRBV21-1 is deemed a pseudogene. DNA of the CDR3: TGTGCCAGCAGTCCCCTGGGCCGTAGCAATCAGCCCCAGCATTTT. This translates into CASSPLGRSNQPQHF.